The 7 T cell receptor beta chains below were found in one sample sequenced in a study of T cell changes during pregnancy in multiple sclerosis. TCRdb's table, derived via immunoSEQ multiplex PCR, lists solely in-frame clones and lacks some. This sample has 55,000 to 75,000 clones, with 91% found just once. This sample comprised peripheral blood, obtained after pregnancy. The receptors were sampled from a female donor in good health, enrolled as a control in a pregnancy study.

This rearrangement joins TRBV9 to TRBJ1-5, with 7 bases identical to TRBD1. The CDR3 is made up of 16 amino acids. The germline CDR1 and CDR2 sequences are SGDLS and YYNGEE. V lost 0 bases, J lost 4 bases, and 7 bases stayed unmatched. The CDR3 DNA is TGTGCCAGCAGCGTAGTCAGGGGGACTCGTAATCAGCCCCAGCATTTT. Translation gives CASSVVRGTRNQPQHF.

The gene calls are TRBV4-2 and TRBJ1-4; 10 nucleotides agree with TRBD1. The junction had 6 bases not matched to a gene; V was cut back by 0 bases and J by 5 bases. CDR1 is LGHNA, CDR2 YNFKEQ, per germline. CDR3 size: 17 residues. The CDR3, as DNA: TGTGCCAGCAGCCAAGATCCACCGGGACAGGGGAATGAAAAACTGTTTTTT. Translation gives CASSQDPPGQGNEKLFF.

This rearrangement joins TRBV9 to TRBJ2-3; possible D gene TRBD2, 5 bases. Trimming removed 4 bases from V and 2 bases from J, with 11 bases in between. The germline V gene has CDR1 SGDLS and CDR2 YYNGEE. This CDR3 is built from 14 residues. This CDR3 is CASSTSGYTDTQYF. The CDR3 coding sequence is TGTGCCAGCAGCACGAGCGGATACACAGATACGCAGTATTTT. The full variable domain, with the rest looked up from reference TRBV9 and TRBJ2-3, is DSGVTQTPKHLITATGQRVTLRCSPRSGDLSVYWYQQSLDQGLQFLIQYYNGEERAKGNILERFSAQQFPDLHSELNLSSLELGDSALYFCASSTSGYTDTQYFGPGTRLTVL.

This clone was picked up a small number of times. This chain connects TRBV19 to TRBJ2-3, with D possibly TRBD2 on 6 matching bases. The germline CDR1 and CDR2 sequences are LNHDA and SQIVND (reference sequence). CDR3 length equals 14 residues. V gave up 5 bases and J gave up 2 bases, with 11 bases separating them. The CDR3 sequence: CASSSTGVTDTQYF. In DNA, the CDR3 is TGTGCCAGTAGTTCTACGGGGGTCACAGATACGCAGTATTTT.

In its sample, this clone was seen a few times. This chain joins TRBV19 and TRBJ1-1, with TRBD1 as a possible D gene (5 bases). The CDR3 consists of 15 residues. V lost 3 bases, J lost 1 base, and 12 bases lay in between. Germline CDR1 is LNHDA and CDR2 is SQIVND (reference sequence). For the CDR3, the DNA is TGTGCCAGTAGTATCGATACAGGATCGAACACTGAAGCTTTCTTT. Protein: CASSIDTGSNTEAFF. The whole variable domain, remainder taken from reference TRBV19 and TRBJ1-1, is DGGITQSPKYLFRKEGQNVTLSCEQNLNHDAMYWYRQDPGQGLRLIYYSQIVNDFQKGDIAEGYSVSREKKESFPLTVTSAQKNPTAFYLCASSIDTGSNTEAFFGQGTRLTVV.

This chain connects TRBV27 to TRBJ1-2, with D perhaps TRBD1 (6 bases). Trimming removed 4 bases from V and 4 bases from J, with 13 bases in between. CDR3 length equals 14 residues. Germline CDR1 and CDR2: MNHEY and SMNVEV (reference sequence). CDR3 region: CASSSRPDSYGYTF. CDR3 DNA: TGTGCCAGCAGTTCCCGACCGGACAGCTATGGCTACACCTTC.

CDR3 amino acids: CASSPQVLAGGQAEQYF. The CDR3 region has the DNA TGCGCCAGCAGCCCACAAGTACTAGCGGGGGGGCAGGCCGAGCAGTACTTC. V and J are TRBV4-1 and TRBJ2-7; 13 positions match TRBD2. The V gene end was trimmed by 4 bases and the J gene end by 6 bases; junction bases not matched to a gene: 12. In germline, CDR1 is MGHRA, CDR2 YSYEKL. The CDR3 has 17 amino acids.